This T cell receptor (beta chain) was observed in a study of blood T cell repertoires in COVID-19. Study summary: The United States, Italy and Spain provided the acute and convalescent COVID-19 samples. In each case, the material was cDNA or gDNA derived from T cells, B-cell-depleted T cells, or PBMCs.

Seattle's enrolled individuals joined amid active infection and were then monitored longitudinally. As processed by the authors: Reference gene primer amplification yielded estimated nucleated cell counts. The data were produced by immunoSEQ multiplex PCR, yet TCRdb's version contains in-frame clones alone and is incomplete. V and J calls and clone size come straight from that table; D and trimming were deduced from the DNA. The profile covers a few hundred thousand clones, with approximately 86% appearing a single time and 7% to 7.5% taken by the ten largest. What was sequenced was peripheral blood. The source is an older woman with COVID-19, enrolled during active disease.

CDR3 region: CASSSEATGLGEQYF. Written as DNA, the CDR3 is TGCGCCAGCAGCTCCGAGGCCACGGGACTAGGGGAGCAGTACTTC. J is TRBJ2-7 and V is TRBV5-1; 8 nucleotides line up with TRBD2. Germline V gene data show CDR1 as SGHRS and CDR2 as YFSETQ. This CDR3 region has 15 residues. The V gene end was trimmed by 3 bases and the J gene end by 7 bases; junction bases not matched to a gene: 12.